This T cell receptor (beta chain) was captured by sequencing in a study of graft-versus-host responses after intestinal transplantation. Sequencing used immunoSEQ multiplex PCR; TCRdb keeps in-frame clones, though not all of them. The table has roughly 77,000 clones, about 90% seen once. As for this clone: Its matching antigen is unknown.

After removal of 3 bases from V and 2 bases from J, the junction contained 4 bases not matched to a gene. The CDR3 covers 15 residues. Germline V lookup: CDR1 SGHVS, CDR2 FNYEAQ. Overall study findings and caveats: The authors found GvH clones in recipient marrow, some appearing first in ileum or blood. When patients had graft-donor T cell macrochimerism, their allografts held high graft-versus-host to host-versus-graft clonal ratios. Researchers found peak circulating GvH clone levels linked to early post-transplant HvG declines.

This specimen consisted of unstimulated CD8+ T cells sorted from spleen or lymph node cells, obtained before intestinal transplant. This sequence joins TRBV7-6 and TRBJ2-1; 7 nucleotides line up with TRBD1. The source is a human donor who received an intestinal transplant. As DNA, the CDR3 is TGTGCCAGCAGCTTCACTAGGGGGCCCTACAATGAGCAGTTCTTC. Its protein is CASSFTRGPYNEQFF.